The next 27 T cell receptor beta chains were all read from a single sample in a study of T cell changes during pregnancy in multiple sclerosis. Measured with immunoSEQ multiplex PCR; TCRdb has only the in-frame clones, and not every one. The table records 45,000 to 65,000 clones, roughly 90% of them present only once. This specimen was CD4+ T cells from peripheral blood mononuclear cells, taken after pregnancy. The source is a female donor with multiple sclerosis, enrolled in a pregnancy study.

CDR3 nucleotide sequence: TGTGCCAGCAGTCGGGACTATTCTAACAATGAGCAGTTCTTC. Its translation is CASSRDYSNNEQFF. The V gene is TRBV28, the J gene TRBJ2-1; 7 bases match TRBD2. The germline CDR1 and CDR2 sequences are MDHEN and SYDVKM. This CDR3 comprises 14 residues. The trim removed 5 bases at V and 5 bases at J, leaving 6 bases unmatched.

The chain employs TRBV6-1 and TRBJ1-3; 7 nucleotides line up with TRBD1. The CDR3 is made up of 14 amino acids. After removal of 5 bases from V and 4 bases from J, the junction contained 5 bases not matched to a gene. Germline CDR1 reads MNHNS; CDR2 reads SASEGT. The CDR3 DNA reads as TGTGCCAGCAGTATAACAGGGGTGGGAAACACCATATATTTT. This gives the protein CASSITGVGNTIYF.

The chain carries TRBV7-6 and TRBJ1-3, with a possible D match to TRBD1 (6 bases). The CDR3 is 16 residues long. Germline V CDR1 and CDR2: SGHVS, FNYEAQ. Between the trimmed V and J ends, which lost 5 bases and 2 bases, there was a span of 16 bases. The DNA of the CDR3 is TGTGCCAGCAGCGGCCACAGCGGGGGCACTGGAAACACCATATATTTT. As protein: CASSGHSGGTGNTIYF. Supplemented by reference TRBV7-6 and TRBJ1-3, the full variable domain reads GAGVSQSPRYKVTKRGQDVALRCDPISGHVSLYWYRQALGQGPEFLTYFNYEAQQDKSGLPNDRFSAERPEGSISTLTIQRTEQRDSAMYRCASSGHSGGTGNTIYFGEGSWLTVV.

The chain couples TRBV9 to TRBJ2-5; possibly TRBD2 for D (6 bases). Between the trimmed V and J ends, which lost 0 bases and 5 bases, there was a span of 11 bases. This CDR3 contains 14 residues. In germline, CDR1 is SGDLS, CDR2 YYNGEE. The CDR3 region has the DNA TGTGCCAGCAGCGTAGGGGGGGTCCGGGAGACCCAGTACTTC. Protein product: CASSVGGVRETQYF.

V and J are TRBV18 and TRBJ2-3; a weak D match, TRBD1 (6 bases). This CDR3 has 14 residues. Germline V gene data show CDR1 as KGHSH and CDR2 as LQKENI. Trimming stripped 4 bases from V and 4 bases from J, with 12 bases between. The CDR3 nucleotides are TGTGCCAGCTCACTGACCGGACAGTCAGATACGCAGTATTTT. This gives the protein CASSLTGQSDTQYF.

The chain is built from TRBV5-1 and TRBJ2-3, with 10 bases fitting TRBD1. Germline V gene sequence: CDR1 SGHRS, CDR2 YFSETQ. V shed 5 bases, J shed 5 bases, and the junction held 11 bases outside the gene matches. CDR3 length: 16 amino acids. CDR3 coding DNA: TGCGCCAGCAGTTATGCCGGGACAGGGGTAGGAGATACGCAGTATTTT. This encodes CASSYAGTGVGDTQYF.

The chain has TRBV18 and TRBJ2-3; 7 bases map to TRBD1. CDR1 is KGHSH, CDR2 LQKENI, per germline. There are 18 residues in the CDR3. V was clipped by 3 bases and J by 0 bases; unmatched bases: 12. CDR3 sequence: CASSPLATGPPSTDTQYF. Written as DNA, the CDR3 is TGTGCCAGCTCACCGCTTGCGACAGGGCCTCCTAGCACAGATACGCAGTATTTT.

The rearrangement joins TRBV28 to TRBJ2-5; perhaps TRBD2 as D (5 bases). Germline-derived CDR1 and CDR2 are MDHEN and SYDVKM. The ends were cut back, 7 bases at V and 4 bases at J, with 13 bases in the middle. The CDR3 length is 13 residues. The CDR3 here is CASNTGKRETQYF. The DNA for the CDR3 is TGTGCCAGCAACACCGGGAAGCGAGAGACCCAGTACTTC.

The genes are TRBV7-9 and TRBJ2-7; TRBD1 aligns across 9 bases. This CDR3 is built from 15 residues. In germline, CDR1 is SEHNR, CDR2 FQNEAQ (reference sequence). V lost 1 base to trimming and J lost 6 bases; unmatched junction nucleotides: 7. The CDR3 is CASSLGQGGPGEQYF. The CDR3 DNA sequence: TGTGCCAGCAGCTTAGGACAGGGGGGGCCTGGCGAGCAGTACTTC.

The chain carries TRBV19 and TRBJ2-3, with D tentatively TRBD2 (6 bases). The CDR3 covers 15 residues. V was clipped by 2 bases and J by 0 bases, with 9 bases between them. Germline V gene sequence: CDR1 LNHDA, CDR2 SQIVND (reference sequence). The CDR3 nucleotides are TGTGCCAGTAGTATAAGCGGGTCTAGCACAGATACGCAGTATTTT. This sequence encodes CASSISGSSTDTQYF.

This rearrangement joins TRBV19 to TRBJ1-1; D might be TRBD1 (6 bases). There are 13 residues in the CDR3. CDR1 is LNHDA and CDR2 is SQIVND in the germline V gene (reference sequence). Trimming took off 5 bases at V and 1 base at J, with 8 bases between the two ends. This CDR3 is CASSLTGNTEAFF. The CDR3, as DNA: TGTGCCAGTAGTCTGACAGGGAACACTGAAGCTTTCTTT.

The J gene is TRBJ2-1, the V gene TRBV29-1, with 11 bases aligning to TRBD2. J lost 4 bases, V lost 6 bases, and 5 bases had no gene match. This CDR3 spans 14 amino acids. Germline CDR1 and CDR2: SQVTM and ANQGSEA. CDR3 protein: CSVRLAGLYNEQFF. The CDR3 region has the DNA TGCAGCGTGAGACTAGCGGGACTTTACAATGAGCAGTTCTTC.

The rearrangement joins TRBV11-2 to TRBJ2-7, with D perhaps TRBD2 (5 bases). The V end lost 3 bases, the J end lost 3 bases, and 12 bases lay between the germline ends. The CDR3 has 14 amino acids. Germline CDR1 SGHAT, CDR2 FQNNGV. The CDR3 reads CASSFGLVNYEQYF. The CDR3, as DNA: TGTGCCAGCAGCTTTGGACTGGTCAACTACGAGCAGTACTTC.

In its sample, this clone was seen once. V usage is TRBV7-6 and J usage is TRBJ2-3; TRBD2 aligns across 8 bases. This CDR3 has 15 residues. J was trimmed by 0 bases and V by 5 bases; bases with no gene match: 4. The germline V gene encodes CDR1 SGHVS and CDR2 FNYEAQ. The CDR3 bases are TGTGCCAGCAGCGAAGCGGGGGCGAGCACAGATACGCAGTATTTT. This translates into CASSEAGASTDTQYF.

This CDR3 reads CASSGGGTRTEAFF. The CDR3 DNA sequence: TGTGCCAGCAGCGGGGGGGGGACACGCACTGAAGCTTTCTTT. The chain carries TRBV9 and TRBJ1-1; weak D call: TRBD1 (6 bases). V was clipped by 3 bases and J by 4 bases, with 13 bases between them. The CDR3 is 14 residues long. The germline CDR1 and CDR2 sequences are SGDLS and YYNGEE.

CDR3 nucleotides: TGCGCCAGCAGCTTGGGGCCGGGGAACACTGAAGCTTTCTTT. Translating gives CASSLGPGNTEAFF. The chain combines TRBV5-1 with TRBJ1-1; D gene unclear. Germline V CDR1 and CDR2: SGHRS, YFSETQ. The CDR3 runs 14 residues. V was shortened by 0 bases and J by 1 base, with 7 bases between the two germline ends.

The chain has TRBV28 and TRBJ2-4; no reliable D call. Germline V gene data show CDR1 as MDHEN and CDR2 as SYDVKM. Trimming shortened V by 2 bases and J by 1 base, and 6 bases separated the two germline ends. The CDR3 runs to 14 residues. CDR3 nucleotide sequence: TGTGCCAGCAGTTTAGATCGGGCCAAAAACATTCAGTACTTC. It codes for CASSLDRAKNIQYF.

V is TRBV2 and J is TRBJ2-7; 8 positions agree with TRBD2. Trimming cost V 3 bases and J 2 bases; bases outside gene matches: 6. Germline loops: CDR1 SNHLY, CDR2 FYNNEI. This CDR3 region has 15 residues. CDR3 protein: CASSEEGTRTYEQYF. The CDR3 DNA follows: TGTGCCAGCAGTGAGGAGGGGACTAGGACCTACGAGCAGTACTTC.

V and J are TRBV28 and TRBJ2-7; D is perhaps TRBD2 (6 bases). From germline, CDR1 is MDHEN and CDR2 SYDVKM. This CDR3 is 15 amino acids long. The V and J ends lost 6 bases and 3 bases respectively, with 18 bases between them. CDR3 DNA sequence: TGTGCCAGCAGCCGACGGGGGTCCCCACTCTACGAGCAGTACTTC. Protein sequence: CASSRRGSPLYEQYF.

The V and J genes are TRBV2 and TRBJ2-2; D possibly corresponds to TRBD1 (6 bases). This CDR3 spans 15 amino acids. The germline V gene encodes CDR1 SNHLY and CDR2 FYNNEI. V was trimmed by 6 bases and J by 1 base, leaving 12 bases between them. In DNA, the CDR3 is TGTGCCAGCAGAGAGGACAGTATGAACACCGGGGAGCTGTTTTTT. Translation: CASREDSMNTGELFF.

This sequence joins TRBV7-9 and TRBJ2-2; 14 bases are a match to TRBD2. The CDR3 spans 17 residues. V shed 5 bases, J shed 7 bases, and the junction held 9 bases outside the gene matches. The germline gives CDR1 SEHNR, CDR2 FQNEAQ (reference sequence). The DNA of the CDR3 is TGTGCCAGCAGCCTGGGGACTAGCGGGAGAGGCGGCGGGGAGCTGTTTTTT. This codes for CASSLGTSGRGGGELFF. The entire variable domain, with the rest obtained from reference TRBV7-9 and TRBJ2-2, is as follows: DTGVSQNPRHKITKRGQNVTFRCDPISEHNRLYWYRQTLGQGPEFLTYFQNEAQLEKSRLLSDRFSAERPKGSFSTLEIQRTEQGDSAMYLCASSLGTSGRGGGELFFGEGSRLTVL.

Here the CDR3 DNA reads TGTGCCAGCTCCCCGGGACAGGCCTACAATGAGCAGTTCTTC. It codes for CASSPGQAYNEQFF. This chain uses TRBV18 with TRBJ2-1, with TRBD1 matching 8 bases. V shed 6 bases, J shed 2 bases, and the junction held 3 bases outside the gene matches. Germline V gene lookup returns CDR1 KGHSH and CDR2 LQKENI. The CDR3 loop spans 14 amino acids.

The chain links TRBV4-1 to TRBJ2-3; 9 bases align to TRBD2. The length of the CDR3 is 17 residues. Germline trimming cut 0 bases from V and 3 bases from J; bases unmatched to any gene: 7. Germline lookup yields CDR1 MGHRA and CDR2 YSYEKL. The CDR3 is CASSQDGGGGGTDTQYF. The DNA of the CDR3 is TGCGCCAGCAGCCAAGATGGAGGCGGGGGGGGGACAGATACGCAGTATTTT.

The chain combines TRBV4-3 with TRBJ2-7; 9 bases map to TRBD1. This CDR3 contains 15 residues. Germline V gene sequence: CDR1 LGHNA, CDR2 YSLEER. V trimming: 4 bases; J trimming: 2 bases; junction bases outside the gene matches: 6. CDR3 coding DNA: TGCGCCAGCAGCCCCCGACAGGGGGGTCCCTACGAGCAGTACTTC. The encoded protein is CASSPRQGGPYEQYF.

The CDR3 region has the DNA TGTGCCAGCAGCTCCGTAGCGGGAGGCCCTCAAGAGACCCAGTACTTC. This encodes CASSSVAGGPQETQYF. J is TRBJ2-5 and V is TRBV7-2; 10 nucleotides agree with TRBD2. The J segment lost 2 bases and the V segment lost 4 bases, leaving 7 bases of the junction unmatched. The germline V gene encodes CDR1 SGHTA and CDR2 FQGNSA. This CDR3 has 16 amino acids.

The chain recombines TRBV14 with TRBJ2-2; 8 bases fit TRBD2. CDR1 is SGHDN and CDR2 is FVKESK in the germline V gene. The length of the CDR3 is 15 residues. V lost 5 bases to trimming and J lost 7 bases; unmatched junction nucleotides: 9. CDR3 nucleotide sequence: TGTGCCAGCAGCTCACGACTAGCGTATCACGGGGAGCTGTTTTTT. It codes for CASSSRLAYHGELFF.

This clone is a singleton in its sample. The rearrangement joins TRBV7-2 to TRBJ1-4; 8 bases agree with TRBD1. V was pared by 5 bases and J by 7 bases, with 9 bases of the junction left unmatched. The CDR3 is 15 residues long. Germline V gene data show CDR1 as SGHTA and CDR2 as FQGNSA. The CDR3 here is CASSATGVSSEKLFF. The DNA of the CDR3 is TGTGCCAGCAGCGCGACAGGGGTTAGTAGTGAAAAACTGTTTTTT.